The 21 T cell receptor beta chains reported below all come from one sample, sequenced in a study of blood T cell repertoires in COVID-19. Measured with immunoSEQ multiplex PCR; TCRdb has only the in-frame clones, and not every one. The repertoire holds a few hundred thousand clones, approximately 87% seen once, with approximately 1.9% in the top ten. Input material: PBMCs or T cells enriched from blood (not recorded which). The receptor source for this set is a man in his forties in a cohort exposed to, infected with or recovered from COVID-19 (not recorded which).

The genes are TRBV3-1 (or the pseudogene TRBV3-2) and TRBJ1-2; D is possibly TRBD1 (6 bases). Germline V gives CDR1 LGHDT, CDR2 YNNKEL (reference sequence). V was shortened by 1 base and J by 1 base, with 13 bases between the two germline ends. This CDR3 is built from 16 residues. The CDR3, as DNA: TGTGCCAGCAGCCAAGGATCCGGGACATTTAACTATGGCTACACCTTC. Its translation: CASSQGSGTFNYGYTF.

The chain carries TRBV7-2 and TRBJ1-5, with D possibly matching TRBD1 (5 bases). V lost 3 bases to trimming and J lost 7 bases, with 13 bases between them. The CDR3 sequence is 14 residues long. Per the germline V gene, CDR1 is SGHTA and CDR2 is FQGNSA. The chain's CDR3 is CASSFGGLGQPQHF. DNA for the CDR3: TGTGCCAGCAGCTTTGGGGGGTTAGGGCAGCCCCAGCATTTT. Combining the CDR3 with reference TRBV7-2 and TRBJ1-5 gives the whole variable domain GAGVSQSPSNKVTEKGKDVELRCDPISGHTALYWYRQSLGQGLEFLIYFQGNSAPDKSGLPSDRFSAERTGGSVSTLTIQRTQQEDSAVYLCASSFGGLGQPQHFGDGTRLSIL.

The chain is built from TRBV19 and TRBJ1-5, with TRBD1 as a possible D gene (6 bases). CDR1 and CDR2 (germline): LNHDA, SQIVND (reference sequence). Trimming took 6 bases from V and 9 from J, leaving 12 bases between them. CDR3 length equals 12 residues. The CDR3 is CASRDRERPQHF. CDR3 coding DNA: TGTGCCAGTAGGGACAGAGAAAGGCCCCAGCATTTT.

CDR3 sequence: CAWSTLGGIEETQYF. The CDR3 DNA follows: TGTGCCTGGAGTACACTGGGGGGTATAGAAGAGACCCAGTACTTC. The rearrangement uses TRBV30 and TRBJ2-5, with D perhaps TRBD2 (6 bases). The germline V gene has CDR1 GTSNPN and CDR2 SVGIG (reference sequence). Trimming removed 2 bases at V and 3 bases at J, with 16 bases between. This CDR3 has 15 amino acids. Drawing the rest from reference TRBV30 and TRBJ2-5, the complete variable domain is SQTIHQWPATLVQPVGSPLSLECTVEGTSNPNLYWYRQAAGRGLQLLFYSVGIGQISSEVPQNLSASRPQDRQFILSSKKLLLSDSGFYLCAWSTLGGIEETQYFGPGTRLLVL.

This clone has a single count. The chain has TRBV18 and TRBJ2-7, with 10 nucleotides matching TRBD1. Germline values: CDR1 KGHSH, CDR2 LQKENI. Trimming removed 4 bases from V and 2 bases from J; junction bases left unmatched: 5. The CDR3 covers 15 residues. The CDR3 here is CASSLDRGGAYEQYF. The CDR3, as DNA: TGTGCCAGCTCACTGGACAGGGGGGGAGCCTACGAGCAGTACTTC.

This clone was recorded only once. The gene calls are TRBV7-2 and TRBJ1-5, with 7 bases lining up with TRBD1. Germline V gene sequence: CDR1 SGHTA, CDR2 FQGNSA. The V gene end was trimmed by 4 bases and the J gene end by 7 bases; junction bases not matched to a gene: 7. This CDR3 is built from 14 residues. The chain's CDR3 is CASSSDRARQPQHF. As DNA, the CDR3 is TGTGCCAGCAGCTCTGACAGGGCGAGACAGCCCCAGCATTTT. Full variable domain (outside the CDR3, taken from reference TRBV7-2 and TRBJ1-5): GAGVSQSPSNKVTEKGKDVELRCDPISGHTALYWYRQSLGQGLEFLIYFQGNSAPDKSGLPSDRFSAERTGGSVSTLTIQRTQQEDSAVYLCASSSDRARQPQHFGDGTRLSIL.

V is TRBV28 and J is TRBJ1-2; no definite D call. Trimming stripped 5 bases from V and 6 bases from J, with 13 bases between. The CDR3 loop spans 13 amino acids. CDR1 and CDR2 from the germline V gene are MDHEN and SYDVKM. Here the CDR3 DNA reads TGTGCCAGCAGTCGACGGGGAATCCATGGCTACACCTTC. Protein sequence: CASSRRGIHGYTF.

This chain joins TRBV29-1 and TRBJ2-3, with a weak D call TRBD2 (6 bases). Germline V lookup: CDR1 SQVTM, CDR2 ANQGSEA. V lost 4 bases and J lost 1, with 9 bases in between. This CDR3 comprises 13 residues. The CDR3 nucleotides are TGCAGCGTTGTTCCTAGCGGCACAGATACGCAGTATTTT. This codes for CSVVPSGTDTQYF.

The chain links TRBV11-2 to TRBJ2-1, with D maybe TRBD1 (5 bases). Trimming removed 5 bases from V and 5 bases from J, with 13 bases in between. The CDR3 covers 14 residues. From germline, CDR1 is SGHAT and CDR2 FQNNGV. Here the CDR3 reads CASSPQANHNEQFF. CDR3 coding DNA: TGTGCCAGCAGCCCACAGGCGAACCACAATGAGCAGTTCTTC.

DNA for the CDR3: TGTGCCAGCAGGAGGAGCACGAATGAGCAGTTCTTC. Translated: CASRRSTNEQFF. The chain links TRBV25-1 to TRBJ2-1, with D unresolved. In germline, CDR1 is MGHDK, CDR2 SYGVNS. The CDR3 has 12 residues. V was trimmed by 6 bases and J by 7 bases, leaving 10 bases between them.

The chain employs TRBV15 and TRBJ1-2; no clear D. With 0 bases removed from V and 5 bases from J, the gap between germline ends came to 13 bases. Germline V gene data show CDR1 as LNHNV and CDR2 as YYDKDF (reference sequence). CDR3 length equals 15 residues. The CDR3 loop is CATSRDRGTSYGYTF. CDR3 nucleotides: TGTGCCACCAGCAGAGATCGCGGCACATCTTATGGCTACACCTTC.

The V call is TRBV11-3, the J call TRBJ2-7; 7 nucleotides agree with TRBD1. Germline CDR1 is SGHNT and CDR2 is YENEEA. This CDR3 spans 13 amino acids. Germline trimming cut 3 bases from V and 3 bases from J; bases unmatched to any gene: 2. The CDR3 DNA is TGTGCCAGCAGCTTCAGGGACAGCTACGAGCAGTACTTC. This gives the protein CASSFRDSYEQYF.

The chain employs TRBV30 and TRBJ1-4, with D uncertain. The germline CDR1 and CDR2 sequences are GTSNPN and SVGIG (reference sequence). This CDR3 comprises 14 residues. V shed 4 bases and J shed 1 base, with 10 bases lying between them. The CDR3 DNA is TGTGCCTGGAAGGGAGGAGGAACTAATGAAAAACTGTTTTTT. It codes for CAWKGGGTNEKLFF.

The gene calls are TRBV5-1 and TRBJ1-1, with 7 positions matching TRBD1. There are 14 residues in the CDR3. Losses at the gene ends were 4 bases for V and 0 bases for J; bases not matched to a gene: 3. Germline CDR1 reads SGHRS; CDR2 reads YFSETQ. The CDR3 DNA reads as TGCGCCAGCAGCAAGGGACAGATGAACACTGAAGCTTTCTTT. Protein sequence: CASSKGQMNTEAFF.

This rearrangement joins TRBV28 to TRBJ1-2; D is unresolved. The CDR3 has 11 residues. Per germline, CDR1 MDHEN and CDR2 SYDVKM. Trimming took 9 bases from V and 8 from J, leaving 13 bases between them. CDR3 bases: TGTGCCAGTGGGCGGGGTATAGGCTACACCTTC. This translates into CASGRGIGYTF.

The V and J genes are TRBV18 and TRBJ1-2, with 9 bases lining up with TRBD1. Germline CDR1 and CDR2: KGHSH and LQKENI. J was trimmed by 8 bases and V by 3 bases; bases with no gene match: 4. The CDR3 covers 13 residues. Here the CDR3 DNA reads TGTGCCAGCTCACCCGACAGGGGGTACGGCTACACCTTC. Amino acid sequence: CASSPDRGYGYTF.

This chain uses TRBV11-3 with TRBJ2-1; 10 bases are shared with TRBD2. The CDR3 extends over 15 amino acids. Germline V gives CDR1 SGHNT, CDR2 YENEEA. Losses at the gene ends were 5 bases for V and 3 bases for J; bases not matched to a gene: 4. The CDR3 DNA sequence: TGTGCCAGCAGCCCTAGCGGGAGAATCTACAATGAGCAGTTCTTC. Translated, it gives CASSPSGRIYNEQFF.

This clone was seen once. The chain carries TRBV10-1 and TRBJ1-4; D remains ambiguous. This CDR3 has 13 residues. The V gene's germline CDR1 is WNHNN and CDR2 SYGVQD (reference sequence). V gave up 4 bases and J gave up 8 bases, with 11 bases separating them. CDR3 nucleotides: TGCGCCAGCAGTGGTCCCAACGGGGAAAAACTGTTTTTT. Translating gives CASSGPNGEKLFF.

The chain recombines TRBV6-4 with TRBJ1-1; D may be TRBD1 (6 bases). CDR1 is MRHNA, CDR2 SNTAGT, per germline. Between the trimmed V and J ends, which lost 5 bases and 1 base, there was a span of 14 bases. CDR3 length: 15 residues. The CDR3 sequence is CASSQGTTGNTEAFF. CDR3 nucleotide sequence: TGTGCCAGCAGTCAGGGGACAACCGGGAACACTGAAGCTTTCTTT.

A word on this clone: This sample includes further DNA sequences coding for the same CDR3. The chain combines TRBV18 with TRBJ1-4; D gene unclear. CDR3 size: 15 residues. Per germline, CDR1 KGHSH and CDR2 LQKENI. V was trimmed by 3 bases and J by 0 bases, leaving 8 bases between them. CDR3 bases: TGTGCCAGCTCACCTCGAGGGTCAACTAATGAAAAACTGTTTTTT. Translation: CASSPRGSTNEKLFF. Based on the CDR3 plus reference TRBV18 and TRBJ1-4, the full variable domain is NAGVMQNPRHLVRRRGQEARLRCSPMKGHSHVYWYRQLPEEGLKFMVYLQKENIIDESGMPKERFSAEFPKEGPSILRIQQVVRGDSAAYFCASSPRGSTNEKLFFGSGTQLSVL.

This clone was counted only a few times. This chain uses TRBV10-2 with TRBJ2-1; D uncertain. The V gene lost 2 bases and the J gene lost 8 bases, with 4 bases spanning the gap. CDR3 length: 11 residues. Germline V gives CDR1 WSHSY, CDR2 SAAADI. The CDR3 DNA is TGCGCCAGCAGTGAGGGAGATGAGCAGTTCTTC. Translation: CASSEGDEQFF.